The 22 T cell receptor beta chains presented below share a single source sample, sequenced in a study of radiotherapy plus CTLA-4 blockade in lung cancer. TCRdb's table, derived via immunoSEQ multiplex PCR, lists solely in-frame clones and lacks some. The sample has under 65,000 clones; about three quarters are singletons. The material sequenced was peripheral blood, taken from a patient treated with radiotherapy plus ipilimumab. The receptor source for this set is a human donor with non-small cell lung cancer whose response to radiotherapy plus ipilimumab could not be evaluated.

The chain employs TRBV7-2 and TRBJ2-7, with no clear D. Germline V gene data show CDR1 as SGHTA and CDR2 as FQGNSA. V shed 1 base and J shed 2 bases, with 9 bases lying between them. This CDR3 has 14 amino acids. The CDR3 region is CASSLVAVTYEQYF. The CDR3 DNA reads as TGTGCCAGCAGCTTAGTGGCGGTCACCTACGAGCAGTACTTC.

The chain couples TRBV7-3 to TRBJ2-2; D is undetermined. Trimming removed 3 bases from V and 4 bases from J, with 9 bases in between. The CDR3 length is 14 residues. The V gene's germline CDR1 is SGHTA and CDR2 FQGTGA. This CDR3 reads CASSFVQTTGELFF. CDR3 nucleotides: TGTGCCAGCAGCTTTGTACAGACCACCGGGGAGCTGTTTTTT.

The rearrangement links TRBV2 to TRBJ2-7; the D is unclear. The CDR3 has 14 amino acids. V lost 7 bases to trimming and J lost 9 bases, with 22 bases between them. Germline CDR1 and CDR2: SNHLY and FYNNEI. The CDR3 region is CASTPPLIRGGQYF. CDR3 in DNA: TGTGCCAGCACTCCTCCACTGATACGAGGCGGGCAGTACTTC. The complete variable domain, with remaining parts taken from reference TRBV2 and TRBJ2-7, reads EPEVTQTPSHQVTQMGQEVILRCVPISNHLYFYWYRQILGQKVEFLVSFYNNEISEKSEIFDDQFSVERPDGSNFTLKIRSTKLEDSAMYFCASTPPLIRGGQYFGPGTRLTVT.

The chain joins TRBV2 to TRBJ1-4, with 7 nucleotides matching TRBD1. Looked up from germline, CDR1 is SNHLY and CDR2 is FYNNEI. The V gene end was trimmed by 6 bases and the J gene end by 8 bases; junction bases not matched to a gene: 3. The CDR3 extends over 12 amino acids. CDR3 residues: CASRLGQEKLFF. DNA of the CDR3: TGTGCCAGCAGGTTGGGACAGGAAAAACTGTTTTTT.

The chain is built from TRBV7-2 and TRBJ2-3; TRBD2 might be the D (5 bases). The germline V gene has CDR1 SGHTA and CDR2 FQGNSA. The CDR3 is 15 amino acids. The germline V and J ends were trimmed by 3 bases and 6 bases, with 16 bases remaining between them. This CDR3 is CASSFQRGSGDTQYF. The CDR3 DNA reads as TGTGCCAGCAGCTTCCAGCGAGGGAGTGGGGATACGCAGTATTTT.

The chain joins TRBV4-1 to TRBJ1-2; D is ambiguous. The CDR3 has 15 residues. V was clipped by 0 bases and J by 8 bases, with 16 bases between them. Germline values: CDR1 MGHRA, CDR2 YSYEKL. The chain's CDR3 is CASSQEGLPGEGYTF. The CDR3 coding sequence is TGCGCCAGCAGCCAAGAAGGGCTCCCTGGGGAGGGCTACACCTTC.

CDR3 bases: TGTGCCAGCAGCCTACAGGGGACAAATTCACCCCTCCACTTT. The encoded protein is CASSLQGTNSPLHF. The chain employs TRBV7-9 and TRBJ1-6; 7 bases align to TRBD1. Germline V gene lookup returns CDR1 SEHNR and CDR2 FQNEAQ (reference sequence). V lost 5 bases and J lost 7; bases outside the gene matches: 5. The CDR3 loop spans 14 amino acids. Full variable domain (remainder filled in from reference TRBV7-9 and TRBJ1-6): DTGVSQNPRHKITKRGQNVTFRCDPISEHNRLYWYRQTLGQGPEFLTYFQNEAQLEKSRLLSDRFSAERPKGSFSTLEIQRTEQGDSAMYLCASSLQGTNSPLHFGNGTRLTVT.

There are a few counts of this clone. The chain links TRBV6-6 to TRBJ1-5; TRBD1 agrees at 7 bases. Germline lookup yields CDR1 MNHNY and CDR2 SVGAGI (reference sequence). The ends lost 6 bases at V and 4 bases at J; junction bases unmatched: 6. The length of the CDR3 is 14 residues. The DNA for the CDR3 is TGTGCCAGCAGACCCCGACAGGGTAATCAGCCCCAGCATTTT. It translates to CASRPRQGNQPQHF.

This clone has only a few counts. This chain links TRBV21-1 with TRBJ1-5; the tabulated D call, TRBD1, remains unverified against the DNA. TRBV21-1 is labeled a pseudogene. The CDR3 sequence is 15 residues long. The CDR3 coding sequence is TGTGCCAGCAGCAAAGAGGGCAGGGACAATCAGCCCCAGCATTTT. Its translation is CASSKEGRDNQPQHF.

The chain employs TRBV11-2 and TRBJ2-2, with 7 nucleotides matching TRBD1. This CDR3 region has 15 residues. In germline, CDR1 is SGHAT, CDR2 FQNNGV. J was trimmed by 3 bases and V by 4 bases; bases with no gene match: 5. CDR3: CASSYRDSDTGELFF. The CDR3 DNA is TGTGCCAGCAGCTACAGGGACAGTGACACCGGGGAGCTGTTTTTT. Full variable domain (remainder filled in from reference TRBV11-2 and TRBJ2-2): EAGVAQSPRYKIIEKRQSVAFWCNPISGHATLYWYQQILGQGPKLLIQFQNNGVVDDSQLPKDRFSAERLKGVDSTLKIQPAKLEDSAVYLCASSYRDSDTGELFFGEGSRLTVL.

A remark on this clone: Other DNA sequences in the same sample also yield this CDR3. The V and J genes are TRBV5-6 and TRBJ1-6, with 8 nucleotides matching TRBD1. This CDR3 has 14 residues. The junction had 0 bases not matched to a gene; V was cut back by 0 bases and J by 7 bases. Germline V gene sequence: CDR1 SGHDT, CDR2 YYEEEE. The CDR3 loop is CASSLGQGNSPLHF. CDR3 sequence (DNA): TGTGCCAGCAGCTTGGGACAGGGGAATTCACCCCTCCACTTT.

V gene TRBV5-4 combines with J gene TRBJ2-2; D not resolved. The V gene's germline CDR1 is SGHNT and CDR2 YYREEE (reference sequence). The V and J ends lost 4 bases and 0 bases respectively, with 16 bases between them. The CDR3 has 17 amino acids. CDR3 region: CASSAGAATANTGELFF. The CDR3 bases are TGTGCCAGCAGCGCTGGCGCGGCGACGGCGAACACCGGGGAGCTGTTTTTT.

This clone occurred once. The chain couples TRBV28 to TRBJ1-6, with no clear D. The V end lost 2 bases, the J end lost 12 bases, and 8 bases lay between the germline ends. The CDR3 sequence is 12 residues long. CDR1 MDHEN and CDR2 SYDVKM come from the germline V gene. The CDR3 here is CASSLTPRPLHF. The CDR3 DNA reads TGTGCCAGCAGTTTAACCCCGCGACCCCTCCACTTT.

The rearrangement links TRBV5-1 to TRBJ2-1; a possible D gene is TRBD2 (5 bases). Germline loops: CDR1 SGHRS, CDR2 YFSETQ. Trimming removed 4 bases at V and 6 bases at J, with 23 bases between. The CDR3 loop spans 17 amino acids. The CDR3 protein is CASSLMGSGTYSNEQFF. In DNA, the CDR3 is TGCGCCAGCAGCCTAATGGGGAGCGGCACATACAGCAATGAGCAGTTCTTC. The variable domain in full, completed from reference TRBV5-1 and TRBJ2-1, reads KAGVTQTPRYLIKTRGQQVTLSCSPISGHRSVSWYQQTPGQGLQFLFEYFSETQRNKGNFPGRFSGRQFSNSRSEMNVSTLELGDSALYLCASSLMGSGTYSNEQFFGPGTRLTVL.

The rearrangement uses TRBV4-3 and TRBJ2-1, with 7 bases matching TRBD2. This CDR3 spans 16 amino acids. The V segment lost 1 base and the J segment 8 bases; nucleotides outside the gene matches: 11. Germline values: CDR1 LGHNA, CDR2 YSLEER. The CDR3 is CASSQGGGSRAYEQFF. CDR3 coding DNA: TGCGCCAGCAGCCAAGGGGGGGGGAGCAGGGCCTATGAGCAGTTCTTC.

The V and J genes are TRBV4-3 and TRBJ2-7; TRBD2 is a possible D gene (5 bases). V was trimmed by 1 base and J by 4 bases, leaving 20 bases between them. CDR1 and CDR2 from the germline V gene are LGHNA and YSLEER. CDR3 length: 17 amino acids. CDR3 coding DNA: TGCGCCAGCAGCCAAGCTTCCGTGGCTAGCTTGGTTTACGAGCAGTACTTC. As protein: CASSQASVASLVYEQYF.

The rearrangement uses TRBV6-6 and TRBJ2-1; 10 nucleotides agree with TRBD2. V trimming: 7 bases; J trimming: 6 bases; junction bases outside the gene matches: 6. CDR1 MNHNY and CDR2 SVGAGI come from the germline V gene (reference sequence). The CDR3 loop spans 14 amino acids. For the CDR3, the DNA is TGTGCCAGCAAAGGACTAGCGGATCCCAATGAGCAGTTCTTC. This encodes CASKGLADPNEQFF.

Comments on this clone: Other DNA sequences in this specimen translate into the identical CDR3. The chain links TRBV9 to TRBJ2-1, with 13 bases fitting TRBD2. Germline V lookup: CDR1 SGDLS, CDR2 YYNGEE. J was trimmed by 6 bases and V by 1 base; bases with no gene match: 1. The CDR3 is 15 amino acids. DNA of the CDR3: TGTGCCAGCAGCGTATGGACTAGCGGGGGCAATGAGCAGTTCTTC. Residues: CASSVWTSGGNEQFF.

The V gene is TRBV19, the J gene TRBJ1-2, with D perhaps TRBD1 (5 bases). Germline-derived CDR1 and CDR2 are LNHDA and SQIVND (reference sequence). Deletions cut 7 bases from V and 3 bases from J, with 12 bases between. The CDR3 runs to 13 residues. The CDR3 DNA sequence: TGTGCCAGTATCAGATGGGGGGACTATGGCTACACCTTC. It translates to CASIRWGDYGYTF.

This chain uses TRBV28 with TRBJ2-5, with D possibly being TRBD1 (6 bases). The J call could be wrong; TRBJ2-7 is a better fit for the DNA end. The CDR3 loop spans 13 amino acids. The germline gives CDR1 MDHEN, CDR2 SYDVKM. This chain's CDR3 is CASSRLGAYEQYF. For the CDR3, the DNA is TGTGCCAGCAGTCGCCTGGGGGCATACGAGCAGTACTTC.

This clone has a handful of counts. This chain joins TRBV7-9 and TRBJ1-2, with 7 bases that match TRBD1. CDR1 is SEHNR and CDR2 is FQNEAQ in the germline V gene (reference sequence). The length of the CDR3 is 14 residues. V was clipped by 5 bases and J by 8 bases; unmatched bases: 11. CDR3 region: CASSPPTGMSGYTF. CDR3 DNA: TGTGCCAGCAGCCCCCCGACAGGGATGAGCGGCTACACCTTC.

The gene calls are TRBV6-5 and TRBJ2-7; D is perhaps TRBD2 (5 bases). V was clipped by 5 bases and J by 2 bases, with 16 bases between them. This CDR3 is 15 amino acids long. Germline CDR1 and CDR2: MNHEY and SVGAGI. Here the CDR3 DNA reads TGTGCCAGCAGTGCCGCAGAGGGTGAAACCTACGAGCAGTACTTC. Translated, it gives CASSAAEGETYEQYF.